The present TCR beta chain was sequenced within a study of blood T cell repertoires in COVID-19. The CDR3 contains 13 residues. Per the germline V gene, CDR1 is SGHNT and CDR2 is YYREEE (reference sequence). The V and J ends lost 0 bases and 4 bases respectively, with 5 bases between them. Assay used: immunoSEQ multiplex PCR; TCRdb lists only in-frame clones, some missing. The sample has a few hundred thousand clones; around 89% are singletons. Notes on this clone: The same CDR3 also results from other DNA sequences found in this sample.

Sequenced: peripheral blood. The receptor comes from a woman aged 45 to 65 with active or convalescent COVID-19. The V and J genes are TRBV5-4 and TRBJ1-5, with D hard to call. The CDR3 nucleotides are TGTGCCAGCAGCTTGGGGGCTAATCAGCCCCAGCATTTT. Amino acid sequence: CASSLGANQPQHF.